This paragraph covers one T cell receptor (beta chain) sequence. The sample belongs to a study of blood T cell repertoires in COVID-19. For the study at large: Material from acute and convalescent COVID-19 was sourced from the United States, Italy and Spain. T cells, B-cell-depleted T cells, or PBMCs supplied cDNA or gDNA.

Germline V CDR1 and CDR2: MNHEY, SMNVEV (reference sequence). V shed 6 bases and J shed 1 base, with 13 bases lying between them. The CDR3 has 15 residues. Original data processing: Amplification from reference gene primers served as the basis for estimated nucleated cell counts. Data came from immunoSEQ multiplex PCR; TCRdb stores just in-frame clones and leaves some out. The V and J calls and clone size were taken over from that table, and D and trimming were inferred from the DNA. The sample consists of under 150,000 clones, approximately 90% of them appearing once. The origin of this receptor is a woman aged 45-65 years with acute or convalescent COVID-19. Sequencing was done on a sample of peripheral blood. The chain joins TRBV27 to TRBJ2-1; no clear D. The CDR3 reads CASSPLSGSYNEQFF. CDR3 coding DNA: TGTGCCAGCAGCCCACTTTCTGGTTCCTACAATGAGCAGTTCTTC.